Presented here are 15 T cell receptor beta chains from one specimen sequenced in a study of spatial heterogeneity in lung cancer. TCRdb reprocessed the 5' RACE reads via MiXCR and lists one record per CDR3 protein. The sample holds 4,000 to 5,500 distinct CDR3 sequences, around 18% seen once. The time point denotes: sample taken at primary tumor resection. Whole RNA from tumor, nontumor lung or frozen PBMC was sequenced unsorted. Source: normal lung tissue next to the tumor, taken at surgery. These receptors all come from a male donor with early-stage non-small cell lung cancer.

The V gene is TRBV27, the J gene TRBJ2-5; a weak D match, TRBD2 (5 bases). This CDR3 contains 14 residues. V was shortened by 6 bases and J by 7 bases, with 18 bases between the two germline ends. Looked up from germline, CDR1 is MNHEY and CDR2 is SMNVEV (reference sequence). The CDR3 DNA reads TGTGCCAGCAGCCAAGACTACTCACTTGGGACCCAGTACTTC. Protein product: CASSQDYSLGTQYF.

By share, this clonotype counts as medium-sized (0.01 to 0.1%). The rearrangement joins TRBV11-2 to TRBJ2-3; 8 bases are shared with TRBD1. The trim removed 1 base at V and 1 base at J, leaving 4 bases unmatched. CDR3 length: 16 amino acids. CDR1 is SGHAT and CDR2 is FQNNGV in the germline V gene. The CDR3: CASSLVATGGTDTQYF. The CDR3, as DNA: TGTGCCAGCAGCTTAGTCGCGACAGGGGGCACAGATACGCAGTATTTT.

In its sample, this clonotype ranks as medium-sized. The chain is built from TRBV3-1 and TRBJ1-2, with D perhaps TRBD1 (6 bases). Germline CDR1 and CDR2: LGHDT and YNNKEL (reference sequence). This CDR3 comprises 15 residues. Deletions cut 1 base from V and 4 bases from J, with 13 bases between. CDR3 in DNA: TGTGCCAGCAGCCAAGGCCACAGGGTCTCCTATGGCTACACCTTC. Its translation: CASSQGHRVSYGYTF.

This clonotype counts as medium-sized (0.01 to 0.1%). The chain links TRBV28 to TRBJ2-7; TRBD2 matches 7 bases. V was pared by 3 bases and J by 2 bases, with 7 bases of the junction left unmatched. This CDR3 is built from 15 residues. Germline values: CDR1 MDHEN, CDR2 SYDVKM. The CDR3 nucleotides read TGTGCCAGCAGTTTCTCCCAAGCGGGGACCTACGAGCAGTACTTC. Its protein product is CASSFSQAGTYEQYF.

The J gene is TRBJ1-2, the V gene TRBV28; the match to TRBD1 covers 9 bases. V was clipped by 2 bases and J by 5 bases; unmatched bases: 6. Germline-derived CDR1 and CDR2 are MDHEN and SYDVKM. The CDR3 runs 15 residues. Here the CDR3 DNA reads TGTGCCAGCAGTTTAACAGGGGGCGCAGGTTATGGCTACACCTTC. It specifies CASSLTGGAGYGYTF.

In its sample, this clonotype ranks as medium-sized (0.01 to 0.1%). This chain joins TRBV6-2 or TRBV6-3 and TRBJ1-2, with D perhaps matching TRBD1 (6 bases). Trimming removed 2 bases from V and 7 bases from J, with 8 bases in between. The germline gives CDR1 MNHEY, CDR2 SVGEGT. This CDR3 comprises 12 residues. The CDR3 DNA is TGTGCCAGCAGTTACACAGGGTTTGGCTACACCTTC. Its protein is CASSYTGFGYTF.

To note about this clonotype: Relative to the germline gene, one junction end is altered; a read error may explain this. The gene calls are TRBV7-7 and TRBJ2-2; perhaps TRBD2 as D (5 bases). In germline, CDR1 is SSHAT, CDR2 FNYEAQ (reference sequence). This CDR3 region has 14 residues. The CDR3: CASSLSGNTGELFF. In DNA, the CDR3 is TGTGCTAGCAGCTTAAGCGGGAACACCGGGGAGCTGTTTTTT.

There are many counts of this clonotype. The gene calls are TRBV19 and TRBJ2-5; a possible D gene is TRBD2 (6 bases). This CDR3 comprises 15 residues. In germline, CDR1 is LNHDA, CDR2 SQIVND (reference sequence). Trimming took 4 bases from V and 2 from J, leaving 14 bases between them. CDR3 loop: CASSSSTGRQETQYF. CDR3 bases: TGTGCCAGTAGTAGCTCCACCGGGAGACAAGAGACCCAGTACTTC. Full variable domain (outside the CDR3, taken from reference TRBV19 and TRBJ2-5): DGGITQSPKYLFRKEGQNVTLSCEQNLNHDAMYWYRQDPGQGLRLIYYSQIVNDFQKGDIAEGYSVSREKKESFPLTVTSAQKNPTAFYLCASSSSTGRQETQYFGPGTRLLVL.

The rearrangement links TRBV11-2 to TRBJ1-4, with unresolved D. Trimming removed 3 bases from V and 0 bases from J, with 5 bases in between. The CDR3 is 14 residues long. Germline V gene lookup returns CDR1 SGHAT and CDR2 FQNNGV. The CDR3 DNA is TGTGCCAGCAGCTTTTCTTCAACTAATGAAAAACTGTTTTTT. This encodes CASSFSSTNEKLFF.

This clonotype is medium-sized (0.01 to 0.1%). This chain joins TRBV11-1 and TRBJ2-1, with D possibly matching TRBD1 (7 bases). Germline CDR1 is SGHAT and CDR2 is FQDESV (reference sequence). The CDR3 sequence is 16 residues long. Trimming took off 5 bases at V and 2 bases at J, with 16 bases between the two ends. The chain's CDR3 is CASSHSGGTAYNEQFF. The CDR3 nucleotides read TGTGCCAGCAGCCATTCCGGCGGGACAGCCTACAATGAGCAGTTCTTC.

This clonotype is termed medium-sized. CDR3: CASSAVGNEQYV. CDR3 coding DNA: TGTGCCAGCAGCGCCGTAGGGAACGAGCAGTACGTC. This chain links TRBV7-8 with TRBJ2-7; no definite D call. The CDR3 length is 12 residues. From germline, CDR1 is SGHVS and CDR2 FQNEAQ. The V and J ends lost 5 bases and 5 bases respectively, with 10 bases between them.

In its sample, this clonotype was seen many times. The rearrangement links TRBV5-4 to TRBJ2-1, with D perhaps TRBD1 (6 bases). The V and J ends lost 4 bases and 4 bases respectively, with 12 bases between them. Germline assignment: CDR1 SGHNT and CDR2 YYREEE (reference sequence). CDR3 length: 14 residues. The chain's CDR3 is CASSQQQGYNEQFF. The CDR3 bases are TGTGCCAGCAGCCAACAACAGGGTTACAATGAGCAGTTCTTC. Full variable domain (missing parts from reference TRBV5-4 and TRBJ2-1): ETGVTQSPTHLIKTRGQQVTLRCSSQSGHNTVSWYQQALGQGPQFIFQYYREEENGRGNFPPRFSGLQFPNYSSELNVNALELDDSALYLCASSQQQGYNEQFFGPGTRLTVL.

This clonotype was counted a few times. The chain employs TRBV7-9 and TRBJ1-5, with D unresolved. CDR1 SEHNR and CDR2 FQNEAQ come from the germline V gene (reference sequence). There are 9 residues in the CDR3. V was clipped by 2 bases and J by 13 bases, with 3 bases between them. For the CDR3, the DNA is TGTGCCAGCAGCTTATTGCAGCATTTT. The encoded protein is CASSLLQHF. Using reference TRBV7-9 and TRBJ1-5 for the parts outside the CDR3, the full variable domain is DTGVSQNPRHKITKRGQNVTFRCDPISEHNRLYWYRQTLGQGPEFLTYFQNEAQLEKSRLLSDRFSAERPKGSFSTLEIQRTEQGDSAMYLCASSLLQHFGDGTRLSIL.

The chain is built from TRBV29-1 and TRBJ1-4; D gene ambiguous. V lost 4 bases and J lost 8, with 11 bases in between. From germline, CDR1 is SQVTM and CDR2 ANQGSEA. This CDR3 is built from 12 residues. DNA for the CDR3: TGCAGCGTTGGCACTCAGAAGGAAAAACTGTTTTTT. This gives the protein CSVGTQKEKLFF.

This clonotype appeared many times. The genes are TRBV4-2 and TRBJ2-7, with a weak D call TRBD2 (6 bases). Germline-derived CDR1 and CDR2 are LGHNA and YNFKEQ. The CDR3 is 16 residues long. V lost 0 bases and J lost 0, with 12 bases in between. CDR3 DNA: TGTGCCAGCAGCCAAGACGGGACTGACAGCTCCTACGAGCAGTACGTC. Translating it yields CASSQDGTDSSYEQYV.